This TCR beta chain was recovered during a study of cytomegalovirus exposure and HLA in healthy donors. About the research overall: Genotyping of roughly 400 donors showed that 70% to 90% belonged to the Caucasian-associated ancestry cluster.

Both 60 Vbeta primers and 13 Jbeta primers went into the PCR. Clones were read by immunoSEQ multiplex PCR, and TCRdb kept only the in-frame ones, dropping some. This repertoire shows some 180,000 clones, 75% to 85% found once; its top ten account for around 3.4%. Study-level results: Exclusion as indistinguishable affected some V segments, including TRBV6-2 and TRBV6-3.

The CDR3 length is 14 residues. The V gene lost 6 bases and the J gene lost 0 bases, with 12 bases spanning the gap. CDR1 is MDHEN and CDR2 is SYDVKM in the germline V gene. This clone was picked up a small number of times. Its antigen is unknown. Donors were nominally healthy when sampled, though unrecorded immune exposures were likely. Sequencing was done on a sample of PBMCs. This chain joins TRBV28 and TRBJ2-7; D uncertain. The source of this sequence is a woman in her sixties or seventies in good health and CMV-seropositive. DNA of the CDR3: TGTGCCAGCAGACCGGCGGCGGACTCCTACGAGCAGTACTTC. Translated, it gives CASRPAADSYEQYF.